These 9 T cell receptor beta chains originate from one sample sequenced in a study of T cells in narcolepsy. Libraries were prepared by immunoSEQ multiplex PCR; TCRdb keeps only in-frame clonotypes and omits some of them. The profile shows around 15,000 clones, approximately 83% of them singletons. Sequencing input: memory (CD45RA-) CD4+ T cells from blood. The receptors originated from a human donor in good health.

This chain links TRBV7-9 with TRBJ2-1; 8 nucleotides agree with TRBD2. After removal of 3 bases from V and 9 bases from J, the junction contained 7 bases not matched to a gene. The CDR3 loop spans 14 amino acids. Germline lookup yields CDR1 SEHNR and CDR2 FQNEAQ (reference sequence). CDR3 in amino acids: CASSFGGRYGEQFF. CDR3 sequence (DNA): TGTGCCAGCAGCTTTGGCGGGAGGTATGGTGAGCAGTTCTTC. Together with reference TRBV7-9 and TRBJ2-1, the CDR3 gives the full variable domain: DTGVSQNPRHKITKRGQNVTFRCDPISEHNRLYWYRQTLGQGPEFLTYFQNEAQLEKSRLLSDRFSAERPKGSFSTLEIQRTEQGDSAMYLCASSFGGRYGEQFFGPGTRLTVL.

V gene TRBV19 combines with J gene TRBJ1-1; the D is unclear. The CDR3 is made up of 12 amino acids. Trimming cost V 0 bases and J 1 base, with 0 bases left between them. Germline V gives CDR1 LNHDA, CDR2 SQIVND (reference sequence). The CDR3: CASSIENTEAFF. CDR3 coding DNA: TGTGCCAGTAGTATAGAGAACACTGAAGCTTTCTTT.

This clone was observed once. The chain couples TRBV30 to TRBJ1-4; D possibly corresponds to TRBD1 (6 bases). In germline, CDR1 is GTSNPN, CDR2 SVGIG (reference sequence). The CDR3 contains 14 residues. Trimming removed 5 bases from V and 7 bases from J, with 17 bases in between. CDR3 in DNA: TGTGCCTGGGGACGAAACAGGGAATCTGAAAAACTGTTTTTT. Its translation: CAWGRNRESEKLFF.

As for this clone: The junction differs from germline at one of its ends, possibly a read error. CDR3 protein: CAWTLDFHSPPHF. The CDR3 DNA sequence: TGTGCCTGGACCCTGGACTTCCATTCACCCCCCCACTTT. V is TRBV30 and J is TRBJ1-6; no clear D. The CDR3 has 13 residues. Germline-derived CDR1 and CDR2 are GTSNPN and SVGIG (reference sequence).

This clone has a handful of counts. This sequence joins TRBV6-1 and TRBJ2-7; D is perhaps TRBD2 (7 bases). This CDR3 spans 15 amino acids. The V and J ends lost 6 bases and 6 bases respectively, with 21 bases between them. CDR1 is MNHNS, CDR2 SASEGT, per germline. The DNA of the CDR3 is TGTGCCAGCAGGGGCTGGGGGGCCGGCGGGAGCGAGCAGTACTTC. As protein: CASRGWGAGGSEQYF.

The CDR3 sequence: CASALGGRMGETQYF. As DNA, the CDR3 is TGTGCCAGTGCCCTCGGGGGGAGGATGGGAGAGACCCAGTACTTC. The genes are TRBV6-1 and TRBJ2-5, with 7 bases that match TRBD2. V shed 9 bases, J shed 4 bases, and the junction held 14 bases outside the gene matches. CDR1 MNHNS and CDR2 SASEGT come from the germline V gene. The CDR3 extends over 15 amino acids.

The CDR3 DNA reads TGTGCCAGCAGTTTGACTCAGGGAGGTGAAAAACTGTTTTTT. This sequence encodes CASSLTQGGEKLFF. This chain links TRBV6-1 with TRBJ1-4; TRBD1 might be the D (5 bases). The CDR3 is 14 residues long. Trimming left V 5 bases short and J 7 bases short, with 14 bases between. Germline-derived CDR1 and CDR2 are MNHNS and SASEGT.

The V and J genes are TRBV4-1 and TRBJ1-6; D is possibly TRBD1 (5 bases). Germline V gene data show CDR1 as MGHRA and CDR2 as YSYEKL. The CDR3 runs 16 residues. Trimming shortened V by 0 bases and J by 6 bases, and 12 bases separated the two germline ends. CDR3 residues: CASSQDPGRANSPLHF. The CDR3 region has the DNA TGCGCCAGCAGCCAAGATCCGGGCAGGGCTAATTCACCCCTCCACTTT.

The chain has TRBV27 and TRBJ1-6; TRBD1 matches at 9 bases. With V trimmed by 5 bases and J by 10 bases, 9 bases remained unmatched. The germline V gene encodes CDR1 MNHEY and CDR2 SMNVEV (reference sequence). CDR3 length: 15 residues. The CDR3: CASSGWDRVYSPLHF. For the CDR3, the DNA is TGTGCCAGCAGTGGATGGGACAGGGTATACTCACCCCTCCACTTT.